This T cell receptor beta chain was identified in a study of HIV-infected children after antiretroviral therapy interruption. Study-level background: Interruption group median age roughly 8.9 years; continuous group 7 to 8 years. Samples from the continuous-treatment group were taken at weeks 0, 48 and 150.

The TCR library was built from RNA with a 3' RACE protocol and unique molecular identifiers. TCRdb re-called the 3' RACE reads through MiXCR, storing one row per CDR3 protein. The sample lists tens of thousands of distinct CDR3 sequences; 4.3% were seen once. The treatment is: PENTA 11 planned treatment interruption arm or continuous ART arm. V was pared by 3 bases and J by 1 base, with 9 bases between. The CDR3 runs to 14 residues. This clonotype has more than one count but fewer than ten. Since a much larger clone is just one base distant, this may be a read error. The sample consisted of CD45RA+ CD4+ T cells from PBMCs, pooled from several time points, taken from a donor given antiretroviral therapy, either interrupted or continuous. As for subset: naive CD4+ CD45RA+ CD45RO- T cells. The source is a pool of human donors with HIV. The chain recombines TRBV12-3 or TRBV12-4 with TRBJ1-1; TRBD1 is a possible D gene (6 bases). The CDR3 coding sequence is TGTGCCAGCAGTTTCCCGGGGGCGAACACTGAAGCTTTCTTT. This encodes CASSFPGANTEAFF.